This TCR beta chain is from a study of T cell responses to AZD1222 COVID-19 vaccine listed by TCRdb under 2021. The study in broad terms: TCR sequencing was performed for approximately 240 trial participants, of whom some 200 were given two doses of AZD1222 and 26 were given two doses of MenACWY control vaccine. Trial participants were enrolled by age into 18-55, 56-69 and 70-plus year subgroups, with 148, 28 and 57 TCR-sequenced participants respectively.

From the germline V gene, CDR1 is MGHRA and CDR2 is YSYEKL. Germline trimming amounts to 4 bases on V and 6 bases on J, with 7 as the count of junction bases outside the gene matches. Measured from the cysteine to the phenylalanine, the CDR3 is 14 residues long. The DNA shown is the 42-base CDR3, in frame from base 1. The CDR3 regions of human TCRbeta chains were analyzed by immunosequencing. Per the original workflow: TCRs in the repertoires were compared against a reference library of SARS-CoV-2-specific TCRs that had been generated with the MIRA antigen-specificity platform. Breadth meant the fraction of unique TCRs that were SARS-CoV-2-associated, whereas depth meant the fraction of total T cells that were SARS-CoV-2-associated. Using the MIRA data, each spike-specific TCR was assigned both to the spike region to which the TCR was reactive and to a CD4 or CD8 class. Log10-transformed breadth and depth values were compared by one-way ANOVA with Sidak's multiple comparisons tests. TCRdb mirrors the immuneACCESS table, restricted to in-frame sequences. Some clones are absent from its copies; in checked studies, under half trace to an unresolved V gene, and the reason for the others is unknown. The V and J calls and the clone size are those of that table, but D and trimming were determined from the DNA. This sample gives about 69,000 clones in total; 83% of them show up just once. The ten largest clones take up about 23% of the sample.

This clone was counted between two and nine times. Its antigen specificity is not known. No base quality values were provided; no much bigger clone lies one nucleotide off. The study at large found these results: Epitopes outside the regions mutated in the B.1.351 and B.1.1.7 variants were reportedly recognized by nearly half of the unique spike-specific TCRs. In the small 56-69-year group, the increase in depth fell short of significance, most likely because of low power. Participants were mostly white British, with more females than males. The authors suggested clonal diversity may have been underestimated. CD4 TCRs associated with the vaccine covered the entire spike protein, and the dominant responses were in regions 160-218 and 743-854. Spike-specific TCR breadth and depth rose significantly after two AZD1222 doses compared with day 0 and with MenACWY recipients. Conclusions about previously exposed vaccinees were limited because only a handful of AZD1222 recipients were SARS-CoV-2 seropositive at baseline. Because no day 14 peak-response samples were available, repertoires were characterized only after the peak T cell response.

The time point label, as the study defines it: about 28 days (+/-7) after the second vaccine dose. Because spike-specific TCR depth and breadth did not differ between the two schedules, AZD1222 recipients who got a second dose at roughly 4 weeks were pooled with those who got a second dose at roughly 12 weeks. The vaccinee samples were drawn from two UK trials, COV001 and COV002, one of which was a single-blind randomized controlled phase 2/3 trial testing AZD1222 (ChAdOx1 nCoV-19) in healthy adults. Trial participant PBMC samples were collected at day 0 and day 28 after the second dose for TCRbeta chain sequencing.

The input for sequencing was peripheral blood, taken 28 days after the second AZD1222 dose. The receptor was isolated from an adult who received the AZD1222 COVID-19 vaccine. The chain was built from TRBV4-1 and TRBJ2-7, with 9 middle bases fitting TRBD2. The CDR3 has the sequence CASSLTSGETEQYF. Here is the DNA: TGCGCCAGCAGCCTGACTAGCGGAGAGACCGAGCAGTACTTC.